The source of this T cell receptor (beta chain) is a study of blood T cell repertoires in COVID-19. For the study at large: Sample material is recorded as cDNA or gDNA derived from T cells, B-cell-depleted T cells, or PBMCs.

V lost 6 bases to trimming and J lost 5 bases; unmatched junction nucleotides: 9. CDR3 length: 14 residues. CDR1 is SGHDT and CDR2 is YYEEEE in the germline V gene. During active infection, Seattle patients enrolled and were then monitored through disease. Authors' data handling: It was from reference gene primer amplification that nucleated cell counts were estimated. Profiling relied on immunoSEQ multiplex PCR, and the TCRdb table lists in-frame clones only, not all of them. The D gene and trimming were derived from the DNA, and the V and J assignments and clone size from that table. The sample has approximately 150,000 clones; 85% are singletons.

This clonotype was obtained from an elderly woman with COVID-19, enrolled during active disease. Sequenced: peripheral blood. The gene calls are TRBV5-6 and TRBJ1-1; 8 bases are a match to TRBD1. In DNA form, the CDR3 reads TGTGCCAGCATCTCTCAGGGGGCCGGGACTGAAGCTTTCTTT. It encodes CASISQGAGTEAFF. The variable domain in full, completed from reference TRBV5-6 and TRBJ1-1, reads DAGVTQSPTHLIKTRGQQVTLRCSPKSGHDTVSWYQQALGQGPQFIFQYYEEEERQRGNFPDRFSGHQFPNYSSELNVNALLLGDSALYLCASISQGAGTEAFFGQGTRLTVV.